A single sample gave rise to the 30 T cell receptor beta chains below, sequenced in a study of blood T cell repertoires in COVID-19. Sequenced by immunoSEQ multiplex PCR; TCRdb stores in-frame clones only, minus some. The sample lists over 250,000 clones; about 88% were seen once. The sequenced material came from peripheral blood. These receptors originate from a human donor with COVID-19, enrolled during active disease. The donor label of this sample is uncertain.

CDR3: CASSLVRGTNEKLFF. The CDR3 DNA follows: TGTGCCAGCAGCTTAGTACGGGGTACTAATGAAAAACTGTTTTTT. This sequence joins TRBV11-2 and TRBJ1-4; the D is unclear. The CDR3 has 15 amino acids. Per germline, CDR1 SGHAT and CDR2 FQNNGV. Trimming took off 1 base at V and 2 bases at J, with 8 bases between the two ends.

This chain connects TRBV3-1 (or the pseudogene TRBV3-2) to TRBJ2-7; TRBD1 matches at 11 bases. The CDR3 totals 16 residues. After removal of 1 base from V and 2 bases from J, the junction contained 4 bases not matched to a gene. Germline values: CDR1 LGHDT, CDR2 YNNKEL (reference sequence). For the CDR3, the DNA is TGTGCCAGCAGCCAAGGGACAGGGGGCTCGCCCTACGAGCAGTACTTC. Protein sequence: CASSQGTGGSPYEQYF.

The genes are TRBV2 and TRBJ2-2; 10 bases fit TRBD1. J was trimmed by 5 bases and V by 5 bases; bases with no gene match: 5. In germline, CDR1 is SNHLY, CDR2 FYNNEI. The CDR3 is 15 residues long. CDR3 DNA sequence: TGTGCCAGCAGTACCGGGACAGGGGTTACCGGGGAGCTGTTTTTT. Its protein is CASSTGTGVTGELFF.

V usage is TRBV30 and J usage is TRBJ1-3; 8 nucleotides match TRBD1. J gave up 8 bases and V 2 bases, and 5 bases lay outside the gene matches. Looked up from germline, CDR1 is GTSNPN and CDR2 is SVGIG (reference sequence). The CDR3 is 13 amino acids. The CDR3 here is CAWSPDRDDTIYF. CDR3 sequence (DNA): TGTGCCTGGAGTCCGGACAGGGATGACACCATATATTTT. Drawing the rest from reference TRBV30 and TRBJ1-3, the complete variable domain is SQTIHQWPATLVQPVGSPLSLECTVEGTSNPNLYWYRQAAGRGLQLLFYSVGIGQISSEVPQNLSASRPQDRQFILSSKKLLLSDSGFYLCAWSPDRDDTIYFGEGSWLTVV.

In nucleotides, the CDR3 is TGTGCCAGTAGTATCCCCAGGGGGCGAACGTACTCCTACAATGAGCAGTTCTTC. This encodes CASSIPRGRTYSYNEQFF. The rearrangement links TRBV19 to TRBJ2-1, with 8 bases matching TRBD1. Unmatched junction bases numbered 10, after V lost 3 bases and J lost 0 bases. The V gene's germline CDR1 is LNHDA and CDR2 SQIVND (reference sequence). The CDR3 has 18 residues.

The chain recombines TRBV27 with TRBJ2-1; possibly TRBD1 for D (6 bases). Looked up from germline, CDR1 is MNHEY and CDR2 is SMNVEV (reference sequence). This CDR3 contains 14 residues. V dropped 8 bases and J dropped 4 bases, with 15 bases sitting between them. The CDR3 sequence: CASGVSRGYNEQFF. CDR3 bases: TGTGCCAGCGGCGTATCCAGGGGTTACAATGAGCAGTTCTTC.

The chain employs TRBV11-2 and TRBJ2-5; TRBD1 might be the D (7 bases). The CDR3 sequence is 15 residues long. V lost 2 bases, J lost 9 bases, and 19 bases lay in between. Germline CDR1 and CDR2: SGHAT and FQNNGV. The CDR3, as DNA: TGTGCCAGCAGCTTACTACAGGGGAGGCCGGGGGCCCAGTACTTC. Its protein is CASSLLQGRPGAQYF.

The CDR3 DNA sequence: TGCGCCAGCAGTGATTTATCAGCGGCTGGGGAGCAGTTCTTC. It is translated as CASSDLSAAGEQFF. The chain uses TRBV10-1 and TRBJ2-1, with D perhaps TRBD2 (5 bases). V lost 3 bases and J lost 10, with 16 bases in between. Germline CDR1 and CDR2: WNHNN and SYGVQD (reference sequence). The CDR3 extends over 14 amino acids.

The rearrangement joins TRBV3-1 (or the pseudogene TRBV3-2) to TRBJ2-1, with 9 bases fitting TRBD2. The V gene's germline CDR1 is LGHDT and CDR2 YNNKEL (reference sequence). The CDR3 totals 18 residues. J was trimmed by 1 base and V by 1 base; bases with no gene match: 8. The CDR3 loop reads CASSQGTSARRSYNEQFF. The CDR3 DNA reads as TGTGCCAGCAGCCAAGGGACTAGCGCCCGACGTTCCTACAATGAGCAGTTCTTC.

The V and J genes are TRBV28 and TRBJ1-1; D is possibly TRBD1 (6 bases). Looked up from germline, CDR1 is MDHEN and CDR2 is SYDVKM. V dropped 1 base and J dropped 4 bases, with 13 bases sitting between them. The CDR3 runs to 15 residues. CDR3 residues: CASSLSGTLITEAFF. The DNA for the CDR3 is TGTGCCAGCAGTTTATCGGGGACATTGATCACTGAAGCTTTCTTT.

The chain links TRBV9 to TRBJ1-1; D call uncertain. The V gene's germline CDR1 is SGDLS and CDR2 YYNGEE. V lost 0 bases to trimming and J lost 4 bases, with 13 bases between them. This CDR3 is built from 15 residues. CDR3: CASSVVGGRATEAFF. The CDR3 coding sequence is TGTGCCAGCAGCGTAGTCGGAGGGCGGGCCACTGAAGCTTTCTTT.

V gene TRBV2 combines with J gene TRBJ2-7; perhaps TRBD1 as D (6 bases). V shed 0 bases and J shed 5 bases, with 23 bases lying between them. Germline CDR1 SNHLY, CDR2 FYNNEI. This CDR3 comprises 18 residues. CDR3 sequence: CASSEAIDVSGQRDEQYF. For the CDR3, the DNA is TGTGCCAGCAGTGAAGCGATTGACGTGTCGGGACAAAGGGACGAGCAGTACTTC.

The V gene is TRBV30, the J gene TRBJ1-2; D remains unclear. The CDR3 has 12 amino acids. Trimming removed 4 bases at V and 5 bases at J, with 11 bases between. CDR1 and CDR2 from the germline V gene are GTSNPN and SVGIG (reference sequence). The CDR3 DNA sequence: TGTGCCTGGACGGCTGGCGGGTATGGCTACACCTTC. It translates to CAWTAGGYGYTF.

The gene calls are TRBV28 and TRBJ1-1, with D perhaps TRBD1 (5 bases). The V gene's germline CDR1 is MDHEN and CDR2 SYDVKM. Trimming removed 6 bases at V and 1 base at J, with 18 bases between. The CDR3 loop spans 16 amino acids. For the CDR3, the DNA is TGTGCCAGCAGGTCCCAGGGATTTACATGGAACACTGAAGCTTTCTTT. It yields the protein CASRSQGFTWNTEAFF.

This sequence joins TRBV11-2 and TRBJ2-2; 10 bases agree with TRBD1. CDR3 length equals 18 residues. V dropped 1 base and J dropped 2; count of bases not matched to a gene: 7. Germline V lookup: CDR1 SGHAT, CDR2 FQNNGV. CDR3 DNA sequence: TGTGCCAGCAGCTTAGGGACAGGGGGTGTTGTCAACACCGGGGAGCTGTTTTTT. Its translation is CASSLGTGGVVNTGELFF.

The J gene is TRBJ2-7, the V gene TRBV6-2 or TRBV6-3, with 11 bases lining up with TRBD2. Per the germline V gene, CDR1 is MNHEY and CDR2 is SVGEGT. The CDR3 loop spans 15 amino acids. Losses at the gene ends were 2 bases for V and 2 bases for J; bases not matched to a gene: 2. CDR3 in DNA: TGTGCCAGCAGTTACGGGGGACTAGCGGCCTACGAGCAGTACTTC. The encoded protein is CASSYGGLAAYEQYF.

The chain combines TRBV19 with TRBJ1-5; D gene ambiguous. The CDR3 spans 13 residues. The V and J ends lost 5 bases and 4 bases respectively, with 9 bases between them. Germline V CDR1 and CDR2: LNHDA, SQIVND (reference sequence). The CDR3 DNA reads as TGTGCCAGTAGTCTAAATCTAAATCAGCCCCAGCATTTT. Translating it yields CASSLNLNQPQHF.

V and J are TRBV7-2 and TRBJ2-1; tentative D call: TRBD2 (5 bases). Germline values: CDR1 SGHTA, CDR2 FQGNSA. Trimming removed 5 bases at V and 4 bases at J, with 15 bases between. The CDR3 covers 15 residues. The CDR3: CASSPKSGWYNEQFF. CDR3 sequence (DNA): TGTGCCAGCAGCCCCAAGTCGGGATGGTACAATGAGCAGTTCTTC.

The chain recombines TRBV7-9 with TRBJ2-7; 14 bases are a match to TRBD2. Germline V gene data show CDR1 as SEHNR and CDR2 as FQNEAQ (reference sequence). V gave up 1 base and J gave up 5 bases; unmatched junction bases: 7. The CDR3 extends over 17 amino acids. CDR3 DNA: TGTGCCAGCAGCTTAGTGACTAGCGGGAGGGGGTCCCACGAGCAGTACTTC. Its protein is CASSLVTSGRGSHEQYF.

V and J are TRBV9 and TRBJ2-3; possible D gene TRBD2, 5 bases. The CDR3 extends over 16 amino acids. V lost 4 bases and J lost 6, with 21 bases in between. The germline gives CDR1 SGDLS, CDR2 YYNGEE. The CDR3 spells CASSSGGSAIADTQYF. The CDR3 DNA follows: TGTGCCAGCAGCTCAGGCGGTAGCGCGATTGCCGATACGCAGTATTTT.

CDR3 bases: TGCGCCAGCACCCTGGGCGGGACAGGGGGGCAAACTGAAGCTTTCTTT. Amino acid sequence: CASTLGGTGGQTEAFF. The V and J genes are TRBV5-1 and TRBJ1-1, with 11 bases that match TRBD1. CDR3 size: 16 residues. With V trimmed by 6 bases and J by 5 bases, 12 bases remained unmatched. Germline V CDR1 and CDR2: SGHRS, YFSETQ. The complete variable domain, with remaining parts taken from reference TRBV5-1 and TRBJ1-1, reads KAGVTQTPRYLIKTRGQQVTLSCSPISGHRSVSWYQQTPGQGLQFLFEYFSETQRNKGNFPGRFSGRQFSNSRSEMNVSTLELGDSALYLCASTLGGTGGQTEAFFGQGTRLTVV.

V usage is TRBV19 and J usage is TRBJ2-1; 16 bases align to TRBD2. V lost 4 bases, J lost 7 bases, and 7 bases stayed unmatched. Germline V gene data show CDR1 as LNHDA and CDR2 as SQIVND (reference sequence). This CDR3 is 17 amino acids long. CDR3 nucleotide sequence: TGTGCCAGTAGTACCGGGACTAGCGGGAGGGCCAGTAATGAGCAGTTCTTC. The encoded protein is CASSTGTSGRASNEQFF.

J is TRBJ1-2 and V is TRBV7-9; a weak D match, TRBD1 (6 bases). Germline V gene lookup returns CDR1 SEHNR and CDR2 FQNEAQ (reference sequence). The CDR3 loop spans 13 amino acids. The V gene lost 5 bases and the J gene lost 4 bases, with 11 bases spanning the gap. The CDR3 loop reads CASSIGGPYGYTF. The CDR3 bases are TGTGCCAGCAGCATAGGGGGGCCCTATGGCTACACCTTC.

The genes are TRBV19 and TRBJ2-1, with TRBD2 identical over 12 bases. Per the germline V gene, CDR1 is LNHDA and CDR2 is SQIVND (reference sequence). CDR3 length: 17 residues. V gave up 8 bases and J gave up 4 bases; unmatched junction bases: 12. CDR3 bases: TGTGCCAGTGCCACCTTCCTCCTAGCGGGAGGGTACAATGAGCAGTTCTTC. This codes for CASATFLLAGGYNEQFF.

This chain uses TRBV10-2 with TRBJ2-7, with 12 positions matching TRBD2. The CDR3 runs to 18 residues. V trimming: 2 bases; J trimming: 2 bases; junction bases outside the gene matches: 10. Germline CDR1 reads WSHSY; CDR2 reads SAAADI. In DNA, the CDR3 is TGCGCCAGCAGTGAGCCGCTGACCCTAGCGGGAGGGCCCTACGAGCAGTACTTC. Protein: CASSEPLTLAGGPYEQYF.

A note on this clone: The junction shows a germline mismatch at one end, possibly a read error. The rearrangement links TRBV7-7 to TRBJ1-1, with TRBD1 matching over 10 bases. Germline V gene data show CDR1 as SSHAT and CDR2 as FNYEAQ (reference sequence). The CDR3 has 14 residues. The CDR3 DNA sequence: TGTGCTAGCAGCCCGGGACAGGGGAGCACTGAAGCTTTCTTT. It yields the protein CASSPGQGSTEAFF.

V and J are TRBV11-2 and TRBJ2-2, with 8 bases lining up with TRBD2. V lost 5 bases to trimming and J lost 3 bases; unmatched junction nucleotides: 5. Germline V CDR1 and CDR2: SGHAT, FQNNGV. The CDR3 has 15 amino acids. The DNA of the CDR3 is TGTGCCAGCAGCCTCAGCGGGAGCGACACCGGGGAGCTGTTTTTT. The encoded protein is CASSLSGSDTGELFF.

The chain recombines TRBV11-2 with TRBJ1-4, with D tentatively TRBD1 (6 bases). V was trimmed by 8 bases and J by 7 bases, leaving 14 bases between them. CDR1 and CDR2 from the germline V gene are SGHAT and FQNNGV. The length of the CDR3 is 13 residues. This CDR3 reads CASGAGAGEKLFF. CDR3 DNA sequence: TGTGCCAGCGGGGCAGGGGCCGGTGAAAAACTGTTTTTT.

The CDR3 spells CASSQVVRAEQYF. The DNA for the CDR3 is TGCGCCAGCAGCCAAGTAGTCAGGGCCGAGCAGTACTTC. V is TRBV5-1 and J is TRBJ2-7; TRBD1 might be the D (5 bases). V was cut by 4 bases and J by 6 bases, with 14 bases left in between. Looked up from germline, CDR1 is SGHRS and CDR2 is YFSETQ. There are 13 residues in the CDR3. The variable domain in full, with the rest retrieved from reference TRBV5-1 and TRBJ2-7, is KAGVTQTPRYLIKTRGQQVTLSCSPISGHRSVSWYQQTPGQGLQFLFEYFSETQRNKGNFPGRFSGRQFSNSRSEMNVSTLELGDSALYLCASSQVVRAEQYFGPGTRLTVT.

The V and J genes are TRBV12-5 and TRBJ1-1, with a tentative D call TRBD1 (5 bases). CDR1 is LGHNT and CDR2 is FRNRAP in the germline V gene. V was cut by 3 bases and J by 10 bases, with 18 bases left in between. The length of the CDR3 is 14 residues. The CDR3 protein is CASGFEVRGGPAFF. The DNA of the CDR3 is TGTGCTAGTGGTTTTGAAGTCCGCGGGGGACCAGCTTTCTTT.